This T cell receptor beta chain was recorded in a study of T cell responses to AZD1222 COVID-19 vaccine. As to this clone: Its specificity is unknown.

Generated by immunoSEQ multiplex PCR, the TCRdb table keeps only in-frame clones and is missing some. This sample yields 100,000 to 150,000 clones, of which roughly 90% are seen a single time; 0.9% to 1.4% belongs to the top ten. Study observations and caveats: All repertoire sampling was performed exclusively after the peak T cell response. A mostly white British donor set with more females was recruited, and clonal diversity was possibly underestimated.

Combined were second doses at about 4 or about 12 weeks. Germline V lookup: CDR1 SEHNR, CDR2 FQNEAQ (reference sequence). This CDR3 is built from 14 residues. V lost 3 bases and J lost 4, with 12 bases in between. This chain links TRBV7-9 with TRBJ1-2, with D maybe TRBD1 (6 bases). The sample here was peripheral blood, taken 28 days after the second AZD1222 dose. The TCR comes from an adult who received the AZD1222 COVID-19 vaccine. Here the CDR3 DNA reads TGTGCCAGCAGCTTGGAGGGGGAGACCTATGGCTACACCTTC. Protein sequence: CASSLEGETYGYTF.